A selection of T cell receptor beta chains follows, all from one sample in a study of human T cells and chemical hapten exposure. TCRdb used MiXCR to reprocess the RACE reads, holding one entry per CDR3 protein. The sample consists of roughly 180,000 distinct CDR3 sequences, under 25% of them appearing once. The sequenced sample was whole blood, obtained in connection with sensitization to the hapten diphenylcyclopropenone (DPC). These receptors all stem from a woman aged 45-65 years with alopecia areata. Some clones in this sample may be carry-over from other donors' samples. Each CDR3 is given without its conserved first and last residue. The order of the fields is CDR3 length, V gene, J gene, D gene, CDR3 protein. A D gene is named only where the DNA matches it firmly.

10	TRBV7-2	TRBJ1-6	-	ASSLRAGLLH
13	TRBV29-1	TRBJ2-1	TRBD2	SVEIGRVGSNEQF
13	TRBV6-2/TRBV6-3	TRBJ2-1	TRBD1	ASRDRDRNHNEQF
11	TRBV20-1	TRBJ1-1	TRBD1	SAQDRANTEAF
12	TRBV18	TRBJ1-1	-	ASSPPNRVTEAF
15	TRBV27	TRBJ2-3	TRBD1	ASSLRDRVWGTDTQY
12	TRBV11-2	TRBJ1-1	-	ASSLSQMNTEAF
12	TRBV19	TRBJ1-1	-	ASSIFAEHTEAF
12	TRBV5-4	TRBJ2-7	-	ASSLGPLVWEQY
15	TRBV5-1	TRBJ2-1	TRBD2	ASSPKRLAGQYNEQF
12	TRBV2	TRBJ1-4	-	ASSDDTGHEKLF
8	TRBV20-1	TRBJ2-1	-	SASYNEQF
12	TRBV27	TRBJ1-1	-	ASSLWGESTEAF
11	TRBV29-1	TRBJ2-5	-	SVAGNSQETQY
11	TRBV7-6	TRBJ1-2	-	ASSLAQGRGYT
14	TRBV27	TRBJ2-2	-	ASSLGTPIYTGELF
13	TRBV6-5	TRBJ1-6	TRBD1	ASSYFGTANSPLH
11	TRBV20-1	TRBJ2-1	-	SARRGAVNEQF
11	TRBV10-3	TRBJ2-1	-	AISGSTYNEQF
14	TRBV10-1	TRBJ1-1	-	ASSAKWTGKNTEAF
13	TRBV27	TRBJ1-5	TRBD1	ASSLGQGRGQPQH
16	TRBV12-3/TRBV12-4	TRBJ2-2	-	ASSLSGSATGNTGELF
17	TRBV20-1	TRBJ1-4	TRBD1	SASHPRDRDDPTNEKLF
13	TRBV9	TRBJ2-3	-	ASSVVGGITDTQY
10	TRBV5-6	TRBJ1-6	-	ASSLPQSPLH
12	TRBV5-1	TRBJ2-7	-	ASSSRDQSYEQY
10	TRBV4-2	TRBJ2-5	-	ASSQDLETQY
16	TRBV20-1	TRBJ1-5	-	SATNIQPGLLSNQPQH